Included here is one T cell receptor (beta chain) sequence, with context. These data come from a study of blood T cell repertoires in COVID-19. The overall study: Acute and convalescent COVID-19 specimens originated in the United States, Italy and Spain.

In the original processing: Amplification from reference gene primers served as the basis for estimated nucleated cell counts. Assay: immunoSEQ multiplex PCR; the TCRdb copy retains only in-frame clones and omits some. The V and J calls and clone size come from that table; D and trimming were worked out from the DNA. The table includes some 65,000 clones, over 85% detected once. With 8 bases clipped from V and 4 bases from J, the junction kept 7 bases outside the gene matches. CDR3 size: 14 residues. Germline V gives CDR1 LNHDA, CDR2 SQIVND (reference sequence). Sequenced material: peripheral blood. The source of this sequence is a man in his sixties or seventies with active COVID-19. The V and J genes are TRBV19 and TRBJ1-5; the match to TRBD1 covers 8 bases. CDR3 coding DNA: TGTGCCAGTCGTACAGGGGGTGAAAATCAGCCCCAGCATTTT. Translating gives CASRTGGENQPQHF.